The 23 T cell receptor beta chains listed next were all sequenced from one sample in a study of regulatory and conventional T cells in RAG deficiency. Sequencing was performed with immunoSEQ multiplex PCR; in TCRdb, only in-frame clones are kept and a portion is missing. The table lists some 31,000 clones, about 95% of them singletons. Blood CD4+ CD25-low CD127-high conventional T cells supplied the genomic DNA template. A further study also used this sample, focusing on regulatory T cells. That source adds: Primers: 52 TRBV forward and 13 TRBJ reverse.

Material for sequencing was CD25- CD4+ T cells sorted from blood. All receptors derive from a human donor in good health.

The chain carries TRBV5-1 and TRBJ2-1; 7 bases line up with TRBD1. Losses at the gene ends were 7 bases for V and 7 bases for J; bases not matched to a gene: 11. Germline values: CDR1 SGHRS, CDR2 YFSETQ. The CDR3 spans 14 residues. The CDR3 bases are TGCGCCAGCCACCCTACAGGGGCCGGGAATGAGCAGTTCTTC. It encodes CASHPTGAGNEQFF.

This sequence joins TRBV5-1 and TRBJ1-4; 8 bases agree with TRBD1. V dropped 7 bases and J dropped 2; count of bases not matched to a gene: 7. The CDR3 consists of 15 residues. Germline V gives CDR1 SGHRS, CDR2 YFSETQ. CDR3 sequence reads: CASAFRTGTNEKLFF. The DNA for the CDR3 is TGCGCCAGCGCCTTCCGGACAGGGACTAATGAAAAACTGTTTTTT.

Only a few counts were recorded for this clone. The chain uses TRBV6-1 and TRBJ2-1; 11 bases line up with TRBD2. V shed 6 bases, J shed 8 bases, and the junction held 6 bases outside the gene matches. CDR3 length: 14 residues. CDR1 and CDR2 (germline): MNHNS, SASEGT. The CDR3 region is CASRSSGGWDEQFF. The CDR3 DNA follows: TGTGCCAGCAGGTCTAGCGGGGGGTGGGATGAGCAGTTCTTC.

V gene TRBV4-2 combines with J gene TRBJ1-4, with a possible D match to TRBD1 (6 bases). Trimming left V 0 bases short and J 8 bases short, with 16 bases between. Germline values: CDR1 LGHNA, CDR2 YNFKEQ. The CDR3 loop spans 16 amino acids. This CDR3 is CASSQDRGAQGEKLFF. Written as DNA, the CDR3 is TGTGCCAGCAGCCAAGATCGGGGGGCCCAAGGGGAAAAACTGTTTTTT.

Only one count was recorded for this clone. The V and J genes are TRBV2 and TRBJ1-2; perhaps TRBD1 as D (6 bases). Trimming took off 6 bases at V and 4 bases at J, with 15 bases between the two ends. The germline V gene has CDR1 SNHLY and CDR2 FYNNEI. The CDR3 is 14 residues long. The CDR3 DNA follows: TGTGCCAGCAGGGCAGGGAGGGGGGCCTATGGCTACACCTTC. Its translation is CASRAGRGAYGYTF.

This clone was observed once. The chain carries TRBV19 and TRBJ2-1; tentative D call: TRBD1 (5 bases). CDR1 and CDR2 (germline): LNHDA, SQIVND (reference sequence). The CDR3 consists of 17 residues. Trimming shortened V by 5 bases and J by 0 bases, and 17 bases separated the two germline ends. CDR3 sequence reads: CASSPLWTPSSYNEQFF. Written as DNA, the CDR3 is TGTGCCAGTAGTCCTCTTTGGACACCGAGCTCCTACAATGAGCAGTTCTTC.

Written as DNA, the CDR3 is TGTGCCTGGAGTGTATTAGGGCGCGGGGATGGCTACACCTTC. Translated: CAWSVLGRGDGYTF. The rearrangement links TRBV30 to TRBJ1-2; D gene ambiguous. V was trimmed by 0 bases and J by 6 bases, leaving 14 bases between them. CDR1 is GTSNPN and CDR2 is SVGIG in the germline V gene (reference sequence). The CDR3 sequence is 14 residues long.

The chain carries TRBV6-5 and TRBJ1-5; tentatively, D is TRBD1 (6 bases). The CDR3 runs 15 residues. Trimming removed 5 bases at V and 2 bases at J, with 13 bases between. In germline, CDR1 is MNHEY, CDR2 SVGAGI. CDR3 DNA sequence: TGTGCCAGCAGTAAGGGGGTTCGCGGCAATCAGCCCCAGCATTTT. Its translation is CASSKGVRGNQPQHF.

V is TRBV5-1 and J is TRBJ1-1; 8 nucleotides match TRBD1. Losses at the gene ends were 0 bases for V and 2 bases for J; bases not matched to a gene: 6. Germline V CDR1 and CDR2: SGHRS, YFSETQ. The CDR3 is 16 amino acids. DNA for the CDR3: TGCGCCAGCAGCTTGGCTGGGACAGGTGTTAACACTGAAGCTTTCTTT. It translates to CASSLAGTGVNTEAFF.

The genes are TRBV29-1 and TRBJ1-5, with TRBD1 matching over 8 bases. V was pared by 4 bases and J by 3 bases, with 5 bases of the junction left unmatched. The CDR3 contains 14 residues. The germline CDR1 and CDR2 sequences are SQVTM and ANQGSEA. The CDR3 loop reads CSVATGGANQPQHF. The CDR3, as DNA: TGCAGCGTTGCTACAGGGGGGGCCAATCAGCCCCAGCATTTT.

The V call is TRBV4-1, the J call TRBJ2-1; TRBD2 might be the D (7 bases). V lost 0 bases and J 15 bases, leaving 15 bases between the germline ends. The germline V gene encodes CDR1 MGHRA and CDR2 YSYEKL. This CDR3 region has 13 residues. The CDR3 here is CASSQERGHDLFF. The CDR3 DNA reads TGCGCCAGCAGCCAAGAGCGGGGGCACGACCTGTTCTTC.

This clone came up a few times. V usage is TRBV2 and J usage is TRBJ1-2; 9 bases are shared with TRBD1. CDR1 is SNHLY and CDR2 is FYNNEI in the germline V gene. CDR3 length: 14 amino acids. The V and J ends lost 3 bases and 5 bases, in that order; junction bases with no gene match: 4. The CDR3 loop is CASSDVGQGYGYTF. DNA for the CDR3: TGTGCCAGCAGTGACGTGGGACAGGGTTATGGCTACACCTTC.

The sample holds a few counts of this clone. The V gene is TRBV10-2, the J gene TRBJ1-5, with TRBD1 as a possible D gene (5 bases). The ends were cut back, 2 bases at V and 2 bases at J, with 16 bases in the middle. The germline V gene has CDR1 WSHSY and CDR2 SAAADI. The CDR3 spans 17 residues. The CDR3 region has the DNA TGCGCCAGCAGTGAGATTCGTGGGGCTGCTGGCAATCAGCCCCAGCATTTT. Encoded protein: CASSEIRGAAGNQPQHF.

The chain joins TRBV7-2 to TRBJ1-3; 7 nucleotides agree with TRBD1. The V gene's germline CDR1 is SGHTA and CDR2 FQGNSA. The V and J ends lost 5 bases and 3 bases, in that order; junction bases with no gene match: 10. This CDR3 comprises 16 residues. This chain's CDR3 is CASSLRQGSFGNTIYF. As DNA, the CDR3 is TGTGCCAGCAGCCTTAGACAGGGTAGCTTTGGAAACACCATATATTTT.

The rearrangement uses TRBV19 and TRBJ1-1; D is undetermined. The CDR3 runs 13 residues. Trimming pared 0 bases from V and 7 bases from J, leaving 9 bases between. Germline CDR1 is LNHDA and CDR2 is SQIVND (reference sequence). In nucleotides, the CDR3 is TGTGCCAGTAGTATAGAGGGAGGGTTTGAAGCTTTCTTT. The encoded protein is CASSIEGGFEAFF.

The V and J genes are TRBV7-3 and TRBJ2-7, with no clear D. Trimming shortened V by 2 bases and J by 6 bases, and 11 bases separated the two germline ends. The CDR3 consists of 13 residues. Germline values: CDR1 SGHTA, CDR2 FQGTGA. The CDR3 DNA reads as TGTGCCAGCAGCTTATCCCCACAGAGCGAGCAGTACTTC. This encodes CASSLSPQSEQYF.

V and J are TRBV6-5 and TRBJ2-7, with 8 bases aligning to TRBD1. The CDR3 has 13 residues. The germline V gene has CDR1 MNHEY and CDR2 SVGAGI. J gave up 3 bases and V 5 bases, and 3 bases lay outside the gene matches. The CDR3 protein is CASSPDRVYEQYF. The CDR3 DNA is TGTGCCAGCAGTCCGGACAGGGTCTACGAGCAGTACTTC.

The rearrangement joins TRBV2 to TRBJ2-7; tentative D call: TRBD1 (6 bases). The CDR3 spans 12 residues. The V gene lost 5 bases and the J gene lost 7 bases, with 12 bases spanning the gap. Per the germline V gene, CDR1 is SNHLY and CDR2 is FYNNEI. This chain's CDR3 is CASSQDRGEQYF. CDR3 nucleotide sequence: TGTGCCAGCAGTCAAGATAGGGGGGAGCAGTACTTC.

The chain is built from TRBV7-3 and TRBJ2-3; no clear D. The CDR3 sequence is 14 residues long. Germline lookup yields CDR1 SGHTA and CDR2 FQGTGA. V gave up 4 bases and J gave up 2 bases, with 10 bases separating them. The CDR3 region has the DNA TGTGCCAGCAGCTCGAGGTTACCCACAGATACGCAGTATTTT. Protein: CASSSRLPTDTQYF. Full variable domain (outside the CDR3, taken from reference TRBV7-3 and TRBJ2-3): GAGVSQTPSNKVTEKGKYVELRCDPISGHTALYWYRQSLGQGPEFLIYFQGTGAADDSGLPNDRFFAVRPEGSVSTLKIQRTERGDSAVYLCASSSRLPTDTQYFGPGTRLTVL.

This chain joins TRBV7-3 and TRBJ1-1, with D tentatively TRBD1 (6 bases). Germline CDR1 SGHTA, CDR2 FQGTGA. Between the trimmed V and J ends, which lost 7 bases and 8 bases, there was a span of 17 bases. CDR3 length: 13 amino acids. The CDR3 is CASTKRQGNEAFF. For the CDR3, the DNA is TGTGCCAGCACCAAACGGCAGGGGAACGAAGCTTTCTTT.

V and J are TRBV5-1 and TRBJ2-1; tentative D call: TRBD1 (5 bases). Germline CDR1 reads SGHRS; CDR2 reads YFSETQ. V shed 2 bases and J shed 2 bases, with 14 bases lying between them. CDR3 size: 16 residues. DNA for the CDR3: TGCGCCAGCAGCTTTTTAGGGGCGGAAGCCTACAATGAGCAGTTCTTC. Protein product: CASSFLGAEAYNEQFF.

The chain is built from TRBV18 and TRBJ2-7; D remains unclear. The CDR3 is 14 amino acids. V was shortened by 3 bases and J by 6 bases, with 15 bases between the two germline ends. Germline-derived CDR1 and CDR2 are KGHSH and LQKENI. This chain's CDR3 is CASSPVPSQSEQYF. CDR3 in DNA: TGTGCCAGCTCACCGGTACCTTCCCAGTCCGAGCAGTACTTC.

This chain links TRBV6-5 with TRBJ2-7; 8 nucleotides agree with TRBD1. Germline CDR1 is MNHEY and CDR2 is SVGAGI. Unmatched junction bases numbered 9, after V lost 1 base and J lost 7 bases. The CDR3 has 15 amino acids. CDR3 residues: CASSYYPGRGHEQYF. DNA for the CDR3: TGTGCCAGCAGTTACTATCCGGGCAGGGGGCATGAGCAGTACTTC.